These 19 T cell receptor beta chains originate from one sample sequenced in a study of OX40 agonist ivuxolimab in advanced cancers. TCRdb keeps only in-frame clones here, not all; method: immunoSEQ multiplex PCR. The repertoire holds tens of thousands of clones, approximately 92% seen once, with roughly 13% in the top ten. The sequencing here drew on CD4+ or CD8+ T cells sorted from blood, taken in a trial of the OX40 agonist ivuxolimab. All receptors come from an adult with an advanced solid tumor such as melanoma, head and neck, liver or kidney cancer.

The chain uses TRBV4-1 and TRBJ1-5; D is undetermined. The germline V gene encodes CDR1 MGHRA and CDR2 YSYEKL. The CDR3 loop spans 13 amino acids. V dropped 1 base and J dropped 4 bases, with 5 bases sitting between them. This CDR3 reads CASSQGDNQPQHF. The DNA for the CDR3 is TGCGCCAGCAGCCAAGGTGATAATCAGCCCCAGCATTTT.

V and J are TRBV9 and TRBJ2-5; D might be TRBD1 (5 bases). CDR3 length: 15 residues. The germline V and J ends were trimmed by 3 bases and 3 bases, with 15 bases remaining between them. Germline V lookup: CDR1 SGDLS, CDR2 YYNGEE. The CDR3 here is CASSAESDTEETQYF. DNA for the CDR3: TGTGCCAGCAGCGCAGAGTCGGACACGGAAGAGACCCAGTACTTC.

CDR3 nucleotides: TGTGCTAGCAGCGGAAGCTCCTACAATGAGCAGTTCTTC. Protein sequence: CASSGSSYNEQFF. The J gene is TRBJ2-1, the V gene TRBV19; D might be TRBD2 (5 bases). The CDR3 is made up of 13 amino acids. The germline gives CDR1 LNHDA, CDR2 SQIVND (reference sequence).

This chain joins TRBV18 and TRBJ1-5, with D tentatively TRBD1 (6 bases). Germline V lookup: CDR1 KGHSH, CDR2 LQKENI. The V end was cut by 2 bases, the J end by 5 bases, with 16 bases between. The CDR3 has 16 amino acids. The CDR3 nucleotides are TGTGCCAGCTCACCAGTCGTTGGGGGCAGGGATCAGCCCCAGCATTTT. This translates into CASSPVVGGRDQPQHF.

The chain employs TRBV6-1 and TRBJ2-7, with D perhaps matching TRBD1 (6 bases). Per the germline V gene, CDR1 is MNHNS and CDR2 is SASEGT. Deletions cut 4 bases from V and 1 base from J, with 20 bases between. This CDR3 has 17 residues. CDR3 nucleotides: TGTGCCAGCAGTGTTAGGGCAAGCAGGGGTACTTCCTACGAGCAGTACTTC. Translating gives CASSVRASRGTSYEQYF.

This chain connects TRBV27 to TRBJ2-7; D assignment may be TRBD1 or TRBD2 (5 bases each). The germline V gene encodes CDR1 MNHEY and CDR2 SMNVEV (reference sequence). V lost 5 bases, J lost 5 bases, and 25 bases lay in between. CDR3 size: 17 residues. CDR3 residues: CASSLTTGTPGLHEQYF. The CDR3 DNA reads TGTGCCAGCAGTCTTACGACCGGGACCCCTGGCCTCCACGAGCAGTACTTC.

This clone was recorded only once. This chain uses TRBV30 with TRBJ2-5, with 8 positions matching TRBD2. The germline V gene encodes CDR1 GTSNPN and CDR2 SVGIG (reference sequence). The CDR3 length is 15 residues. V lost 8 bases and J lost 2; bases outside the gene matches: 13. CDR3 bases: TGTGCCCTACTCCCGGGACTAGGAGTTCAAGAGACCCAGTACTTC. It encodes CALLPGLGVQETQYF.

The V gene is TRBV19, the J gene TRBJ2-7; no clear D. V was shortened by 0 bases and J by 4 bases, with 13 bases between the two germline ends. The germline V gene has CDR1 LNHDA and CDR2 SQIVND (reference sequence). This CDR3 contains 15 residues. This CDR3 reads CASSIDTMGWYEQYF. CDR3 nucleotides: TGTGCCAGTAGTATAGATACCATGGGTTGGTACGAGCAGTACTTC.

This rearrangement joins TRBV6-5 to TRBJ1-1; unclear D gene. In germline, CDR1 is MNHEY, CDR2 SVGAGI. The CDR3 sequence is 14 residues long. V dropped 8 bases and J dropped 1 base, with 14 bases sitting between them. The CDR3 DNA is TGTGCCAGCGGGGTCTTTGGCCCGAACACTGAAGCTTTCTTT. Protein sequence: CASGVFGPNTEAFF.

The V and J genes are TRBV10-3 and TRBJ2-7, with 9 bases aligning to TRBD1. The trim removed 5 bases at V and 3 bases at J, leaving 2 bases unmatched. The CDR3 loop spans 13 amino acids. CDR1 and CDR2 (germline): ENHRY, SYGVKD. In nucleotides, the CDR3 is TGTGCCATCAGTCCGGGACAGGGCTACGAGCAGTACTTC. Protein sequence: CAISPGQGYEQYF.

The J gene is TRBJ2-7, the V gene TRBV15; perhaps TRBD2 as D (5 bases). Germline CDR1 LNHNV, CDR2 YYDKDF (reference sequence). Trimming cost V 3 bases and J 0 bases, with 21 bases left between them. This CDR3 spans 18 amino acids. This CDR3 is CATSSPEGVRGLSYEQYF. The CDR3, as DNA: TGTGCCACCAGCAGCCCAGAGGGTGTTCGCGGCCTCTCCTACGAGCAGTACTTC.

CDR3 region: CAWSLSLSYNEQFF. In nucleotides, the CDR3 is TGTGCCTGGAGCCTCAGCCTCTCCTACAATGAGCAGTTCTTC. The rearrangement joins TRBV30 to TRBJ2-1; D gene ambiguous. Between the trimmed V and J ends, which lost 3 bases and 0 bases, there was a span of 9 bases. Per germline, CDR1 GTSNPN and CDR2 SVGIG (reference sequence). There are 14 residues in the CDR3.

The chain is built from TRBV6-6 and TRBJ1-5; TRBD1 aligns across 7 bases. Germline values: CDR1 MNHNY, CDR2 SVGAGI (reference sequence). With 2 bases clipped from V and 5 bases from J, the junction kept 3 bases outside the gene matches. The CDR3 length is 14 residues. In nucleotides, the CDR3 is TGTGCCAGCAGTTACGACAGGGATGATCAGCCCCAGCATTTT. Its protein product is CASSYDRDDQPQHF.

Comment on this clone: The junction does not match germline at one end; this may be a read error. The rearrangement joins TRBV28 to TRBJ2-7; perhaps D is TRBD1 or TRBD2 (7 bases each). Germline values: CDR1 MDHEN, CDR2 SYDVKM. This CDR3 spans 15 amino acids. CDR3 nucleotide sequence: TGTGCCAGCAGTTTAACCGGGACAGACCTTTGGGGGGGGCACTTC. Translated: CASSLTGTDLWGGHF.

The CDR3 sequence: CAISALKFRAEQYF. The CDR3 DNA is TGTGCCATCAGTGCCCTGAAGTTCCGAGCCGAGCAGTACTTC. The V call is TRBV10-3, the J call TRBJ2-7, with D uncertain. Trimming removed 4 bases from V and 6 bases from J, with 16 bases in between. This CDR3 comprises 14 residues. Germline lookup yields CDR1 ENHRY and CDR2 SYGVKD.

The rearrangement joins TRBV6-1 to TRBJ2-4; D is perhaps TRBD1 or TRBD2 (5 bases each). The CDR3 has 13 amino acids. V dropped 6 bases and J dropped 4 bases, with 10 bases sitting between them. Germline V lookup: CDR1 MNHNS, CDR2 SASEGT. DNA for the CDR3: TGTGCCAGCAGGGGGACCGAGAAAAACATTCAGTACTTC. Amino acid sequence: CASRGTEKNIQYF.

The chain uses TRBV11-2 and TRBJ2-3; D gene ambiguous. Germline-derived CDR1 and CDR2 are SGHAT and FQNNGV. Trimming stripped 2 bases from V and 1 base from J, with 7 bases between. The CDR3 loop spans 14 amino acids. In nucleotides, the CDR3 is TGTGCCAGCAGCTTAATACCCGGCACAGATACGCAGTATTTT. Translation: CASSLIPGTDTQYF.

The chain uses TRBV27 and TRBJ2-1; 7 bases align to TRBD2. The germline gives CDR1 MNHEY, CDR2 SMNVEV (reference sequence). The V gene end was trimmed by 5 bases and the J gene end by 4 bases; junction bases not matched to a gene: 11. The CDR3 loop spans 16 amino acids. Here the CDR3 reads CASSPGGGAQYNEQFF. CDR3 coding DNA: TGTGCCAGCAGTCCCGGGGGAGGGGCCCAGTACAATGAGCAGTTCTTC.

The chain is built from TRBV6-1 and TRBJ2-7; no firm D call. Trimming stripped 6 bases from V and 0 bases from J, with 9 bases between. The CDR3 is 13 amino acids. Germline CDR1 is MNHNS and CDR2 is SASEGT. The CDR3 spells CASSTRASYEQYF. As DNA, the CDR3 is TGTGCCAGCAGCACCCGGGCCTCCTACGAGCAGTACTTC.